Reported below is one T cell receptor beta chain. The antigen is undetermined. The repertoire was sequenced with immunoSEQ multiplex PCR; TCRdb's copy has only in-frame clones and lacks some. The sample lists a few hundred thousand clones, about 77% occurring once. The germline V gene has CDR1 LGHNA and CDR2 YSLEER. V trimming: 3 bases; J trimming: 4 bases; junction bases outside the gene matches: 9. The CDR3 loop spans 16 amino acids. The data are from a study of cytotoxic CD8 clonotypes in ibrutinib-treated CLL. Study results and caveats: Few clonotypes were public, and these shrank or held steady under treatment. At progression, clonality fell back toward baseline after rising at ibrutinib response.

The gene calls are TRBV4-3 and TRBJ2-1, with TRBD2 identical over 7 bases. The TCR was taken from a human donor with chronic lymphocytic leukemia. This specimen was PBMCs, taken before ibrutinib treatment. The CDR3 here is CASSQLPGLSYNEQFF. Written as DNA, the CDR3 is TGCGCCAGCAGCCAGCTTCCGGGACTATCTTACAATGAGCAGTTCTTC.